The entry below gives a single TCR beta chain sequence along with its context. This sample is drawn from a study of blood T cells in healthy people across ages. Germline V CDR1 and CDR2: MNHNS, SASEGT. The CDR3 sequence is 14 residues long. Germline trimming cut 10 bases from V and 1 base from J; bases unmatched to any gene: 7. A second PCR, run for roughly 7 to 12 cycles, used a sample-barcoded 5' primer plus a J-beta primer mix. MiXCR, run by TCRdb on the 5' RACE reads, gives a single entry per CDR3 protein. Of about 930,000 distinct CDR3 sequences listed, approximately 32% were seen once; the top ten hold roughly a tenth. The data were also submitted as part of a second study, on T cells of mothers and their children. According to that study: Related mother-child pairs showed slightly higher but non-significant overlap than unrelated pairs.

Material for sequencing was blood. This sequence joins TRBV6-1 and TRBJ1-1; 9 bases fit TRBD1. This clonotype originated in a woman aged 40 to 49 in good health. The CDR3 DNA follows: TGTGCCACGACGGGACAGGGTTCGAACACTGAAGCTTTCTTT. Amino acid sequence: CATTGQGSNTEAFF.